Listed below are T cell receptor beta chains from one sample, sequenced in a study of blood T cell repertoires in COVID-19. Assay used: immunoSEQ multiplex PCR; TCRdb lists only in-frame clones, some missing. The top ten hold approximately 2.2% of the sample, which has over 250,000 clones, 75% to 90% seen once. Sequenced: peripheral blood. The receptors originated from a man aged 50-59 years with acute or convalescent COVID-19. Each CDR3 is given with its conserved first and last residue. The D gene is left open where the match is weak. The size entry is marked missing in some rows and otherwise reads once, few, many or a size class.

CDR3aa: CASTQVYGERYQETQYF
CDR3nt: TGTGCCAGCACCCAGGTCTACGGGGAACGGTACCAAGAGACCCAGTACTTC
v_gene: TRBV11-2
d_gene: NA
j_gene: TRBJ2-5
abundance: NA

CDR3aa: CASSSRQSNHNEQFF
CDR3nt: TGCGCCAGCAGCTCAAGACAGTCTAACCACAATGAGCAGTTCTTC
v_gene: TRBV5-1
d_gene: NA
j_gene: TRBJ2-1
abundance: few

CDR3aa: CASSPRGGPDTEAFF
CDR3nt: TGTGCCAGCAGCCCTCGGGGGGGGCCGGACACTGAAGCTTTCTTT
v_gene: TRBV3-1/TRBV3-2
d_gene: NA
j_gene: TRBJ1-1
abundance: NA

CDR3aa: CASSSGLTMNTEAFF
CDR3nt: TGCGCCAGCAGCTCAGGGCTGACGATGAACACTGAAGCTTTCTTT
v_gene: TRBV5-1
d_gene: NA
j_gene: TRBJ1-1
abundance: few

CDR3aa: CASSYRRGAYGYTF
CDR3nt: TGTGCCAGCAGTTACCGCAGGGGCGCCTATGGCTACACCTTC
v_gene: TRBV6-2/TRBV6-3
d_gene: NA
j_gene: TRBJ1-2
abundance: NA

CDR3aa: CASSVYQNEKLFF
CDR3nt: TGTGCCAGCAGTGTCTACCAAAATGAAAAACTGTTTTTT
v_gene: TRBV2
d_gene: NA
j_gene: TRBJ1-4
abundance: NA

CDR3aa: CASSIGNSQETQYF
CDR3nt: TGTGCCAGCAGCATCGGGAACAGTCAAGAGACCCAGTACTTC
v_gene: TRBV5-4
d_gene: NA
j_gene: TRBJ2-5
abundance: NA

CDR3aa: CASSTSTGTSSEQFF
CDR3nt: TGTGCCAGTAGTACAAGCACCGGGACTAGCAGTGAGCAGTTCTTC
v_gene: TRBV19
d_gene: TRBD2
j_gene: TRBJ2-1
abundance: NA

CDR3aa: CASSPGQGIHYEQYF
CDR3nt: TGTGCCAGCAGCCCGGGACAGGGGATCCACTACGAGCAGTACTTC
v_gene: TRBV7-9
d_gene: TRBD1
j_gene: TRBJ2-7
abundance: NA

CDR3aa: CASNFQTSSNEQFF
CDR3nt: TGCGCCAGCAACTTCCAGACTAGCTCCAATGAGCAGTTCTTC
v_gene: TRBV5-1
d_gene: TRBD2
j_gene: TRBJ2-1
abundance: NA

CDR3aa: CASSARTGGYTGELFF
CDR3nt: TGTGCCAGCAGCGCCCGGACAGGGGGCTATACCGGGGAGCTGTTTTTT
v_gene: TRBV9
d_gene: TRBD1
j_gene: TRBJ2-2
abundance: NA

CDR3aa: CASRGLSGNTIYF
CDR3nt: TGTGCCAGCAGGGGGCTCTCTGGAAACACCATATATTTT
v_gene: TRBV12-3/TRBV12-4
d_gene: NA
j_gene: TRBJ1-3
abundance: many

CDR3aa: CASSTTVGGYTF
CDR3nt: TGTGCCAGTAGTACCACTGTCGGGGGCTACACCTTC
v_gene: TRBV19
d_gene: NA
j_gene: TRBJ1-2
abundance: NA

CDR3aa: CASSPPDRTYEQYF
CDR3nt: TGCGCCAGCAGCCCCCCCGACAGGACCTACGAGCAGTACTTC
v_gene: TRBV4-1
d_gene: NA
j_gene: TRBJ2-7
abundance: NA

CDR3aa: CASSIQGGSTEAFF
CDR3nt: TGTGCCAGTAGTATCCAGGGTGGTTCCACTGAAGCTTTCTTT
v_gene: TRBV19
d_gene: NA
j_gene: TRBJ1-1
abundance: NA

CDR3aa: CASSVYRRDTQYF
CDR3nt: TGTGCCAGCAGCGTGTACAGAAGGGATACGCAGTATTTT
v_gene: TRBV5-6
d_gene: NA
j_gene: TRBJ2-3
abundance: NA

CDR3aa: CASSPLGRSGETQYF
CDR3nt: TGTGCCAGCAGCCCCTTGGGCAGGTCTGGGGAGACCCAGTACTTC
v_gene: TRBV3-1/TRBV3-2
d_gene: NA
j_gene: TRBJ2-5
abundance: NA

CDR3aa: CASSSRTGVYEQYF
CDR3nt: TGCGCCAGCAGCTCCAGGACAGGGGTCTACGAGCAGTACTTC
v_gene: TRBV5-1
d_gene: TRBD1
j_gene: TRBJ2-7
abundance: NA

CDR3aa: CASSPRQLQETQYF
CDR3nt: TGTGCCAGCAGCCCACGACAGCTCCAAGAGACCCAGTACTTC
v_gene: TRBV11-2
d_gene: NA
j_gene: TRBJ2-5
abundance: NA

CDR3aa: CASGPGTDTGELFF
CDR3nt: TGTGCTAGTGGCCCCGGGACAGACACCGGGGAGCTGTTTTTT
v_gene: TRBV12-5
d_gene: TRBD1
j_gene: TRBJ2-2
abundance: NA

CDR3aa: CASSYRTTSGNTIYF
CDR3nt: TGTGCCAGCAGTTACCGTACTACCTCTGGAAACACCATATATTTT
v_gene: TRBV6-5
d_gene: NA
j_gene: TRBJ1-3
abundance: NA

CDR3aa: CATSTHRGDEQFF
CDR3nt: TGTGCCACCAGCACCCACCGCGGGGATGAGCAGTTCTTC
v_gene: TRBV15
d_gene: NA
j_gene: TRBJ2-1
abundance: NA

CDR3aa: CASSRLGTGNGEQYF
CDR3nt: TGTGCCAGCAGCCGTTTAGGGACTGGAAATGGGGAGCAGTACTTC
v_gene: TRBV3-1/TRBV3-2
d_gene: NA
j_gene: TRBJ2-7
abundance: NA

CDR3aa: CASSADRGLVYTF
CDR3nt: TGTGCCAGCAGCGCCGACAGGGGGCTAGTGTACACCTTC
v_gene: TRBV9
d_gene: TRBD1
j_gene: TRBJ1-2
abundance: NA

CDR3aa: CASSLVPGSGGDTQYF
CDR3nt: TGCGCCAGCAGCTTGGTCCCCGGTAGCGGGGGAGACACGCAGTATTTT
v_gene: TRBV5-1
d_gene: TRBD2
j_gene: TRBJ2-3
abundance: NA

CDR3aa: CASSEGRLSSYNSPLHF
CDR3nt: TGTGCCAGCAGTGAAGGGCGGTTAAGCTCCTATAATTCACCCCTCCACTTT
v_gene: TRBV2
d_gene: NA
j_gene: TRBJ1-6
abundance: once

CDR3aa: CASSYSHRGAWNTGELFF
CDR3nt: TGTGCCAGCAGTTACTCCCATCGTGGGGCCTGGAACACCGGGGAGCTGTTTTTT
v_gene: TRBV6-2/TRBV6-3
d_gene: NA
j_gene: TRBJ2-2
abundance: NA

CDR3aa: CASSQVEGEQYF
CDR3nt: TGTGCCAGCAGCCAGGTAGAGGGCGAGCAGTACTTC
v_gene: TRBV4-2
d_gene: NA
j_gene: TRBJ2-7
abundance: NA

CDR3aa: CASSLTSGATGELFF
CDR3nt: TGTGCCAGCAGCCTGACTAGCGGAGCCACCGGGGAGCTGTTTTTT
v_gene: TRBV11-3
d_gene: TRBD2
j_gene: TRBJ2-2
abundance: NA

CDR3aa: CASSPGGNSPLHF
CDR3nt: TGTGCCAGCAGCCCCGGAGGCAATTCACCCCTCCACTTT
v_gene: TRBV7-3
d_gene: NA
j_gene: TRBJ1-6
abundance: NA

CDR3aa: CAIRDRVREKLFF
CDR3nt: TGTGCCATTAGGGACAGGGTGAGGGAAAAACTGTTTTTT
v_gene: TRBV19
d_gene: TRBD1
j_gene: TRBJ1-4
abundance: NA

CDR3aa: CASKQFPDLGATTGSPLHF
CDR3nt: TGTGCCAGCAAGCAGTTTCCAGATTTGGGGGCCACCACGGGTTCACCCCTCCACTTT
v_gene: TRBV2
d_gene: NA
j_gene: TRBJ1-6
abundance: few

CDR3aa: CASRWNGGTEAFF
CDR3nt: TGTGCCAGCAGGTGGAACGGAGGGACTGAAGCTTTCTTT
v_gene: TRBV27
d_gene: NA
j_gene: TRBJ1-1
abundance: NA

CDR3aa: CAHQSPNTEAFF
CDR3nt: TGTGCCCATCAGTCTCCCAACACTGAAGCTTTCTTT
v_gene: TRBV10-3
d_gene: NA
j_gene: TRBJ1-1
abundance: NA

CDR3aa: CASSGRSGVGGYTF
CDR3nt: TGTGCCAGCAGCGGGAGGTCCGGGGTCGGTGGCTACACCTTC
v_gene: TRBV9
d_gene: NA
j_gene: TRBJ1-2
abundance: NA

CDR3aa: CASSMGPGQGGFALHF
CDR3nt: TGTGCCAGTAGTATGGGCCCCGGACAGGGGGGCTTTGCCCTCCACTTT
v_gene: TRBV19
d_gene: TRBD1
j_gene: TRBJ1-6
abundance: NA

CDR3aa: CASSEFGNQPQHF
CDR3nt: TGCGCCAGCAGTGAGTTCGGCAATCAGCCCCAGCATTTT
v_gene: TRBV10-1
d_gene: NA
j_gene: TRBJ1-5
abundance: NA

CDR3aa: CSVADRFYNEQFF
CDR3nt: TGCAGCGTTGCTGACAGGTTCTACAATGAGCAGTTCTTC
v_gene: TRBV29-1
d_gene: NA
j_gene: TRBJ2-1
abundance: NA

CDR3aa: CASSFELYNEQFF
CDR3nt: TGCGCCAGCAGCTTTGAGCTCTACAATGAGCAGTTCTTC
v_gene: TRBV5-1
d_gene: NA
j_gene: TRBJ2-1
abundance: NA

CDR3aa: CASSRTQGAGGNTIYF
CDR3nt: TGTGCCAGCAGCCGGACACAGGGGGCGGGTGGAAACACCATATATTTT
v_gene: TRBV3-1/TRBV3-2
d_gene: TRBD1
j_gene: TRBJ1-3
abundance: NA

CDR3aa: CASSLMQSSNYGYTF
CDR3nt: TGTGCCAGCAGCTTGATGCAGTCCAGTAACTATGGCTACACCTTC
v_gene: TRBV5-5
d_gene: NA
j_gene: TRBJ1-2
abundance: NA

CDR3aa: CASSLGGYEQYF
CDR3nt: TGTGCCAGCAGCTTGGGAGGCTACGAGCAGTACTTC
v_gene: TRBV5-5
d_gene: NA
j_gene: TRBJ2-7
abundance: NA